This T cell receptor (beta chain) was obtained from a study of blood T cell repertoires in COVID-19. Across the study: Some COVID-19 samples were acute and others convalescent; all came from the United States, Italy and Spain.

The CDR3 extends over 14 amino acids. Germline V CDR1 and CDR2: SGHVS, FQNEAQ. V lost 8 bases and J 2 bases, leaving 14 bases between the germline ends. The assay was immunoSEQ multiplex PCR, and TCRdb's table has in-frame clones only and misses some. The repertoire consists of some 98,000 clones, with about 80% occurring once and the leading ten covering about a tenth. Material for sequencing was peripheral blood. This TCR was sampled from a man aged 65-85 years with active or convalescent COVID-19. The J gene is TRBJ2-3, the V gene TRBV7-8; D possibly corresponds to TRBD2 (6 bases). The CDR3 is CASSDGLPTDTQYF. The CDR3, as DNA: TGTGCCAGCTCAGACGGACTACCCACAGATACGCAGTATTTT. The full variable domain, with the rest looked up from reference TRBV7-8 and TRBJ2-3, is GAGVSQSPRYKVAKRGQDVALRCDPISGHVSLFWYQQALGQGPEFLTYFQNEAQLDKSGLPSDRFFAERPEGSVSTLKIQRTQQEDSAVYLCASSDGLPTDTQYFGPGTRLTVL.